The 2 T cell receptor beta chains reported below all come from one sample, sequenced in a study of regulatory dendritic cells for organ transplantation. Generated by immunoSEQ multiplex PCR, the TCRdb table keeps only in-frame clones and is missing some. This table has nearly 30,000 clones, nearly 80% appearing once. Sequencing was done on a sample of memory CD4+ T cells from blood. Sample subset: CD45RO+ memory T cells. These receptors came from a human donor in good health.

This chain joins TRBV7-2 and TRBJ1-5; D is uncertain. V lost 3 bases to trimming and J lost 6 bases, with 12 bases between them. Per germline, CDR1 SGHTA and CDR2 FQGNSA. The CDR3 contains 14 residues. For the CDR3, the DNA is TGTGCCAGCAGCTTTACGGGGTCGGGTCAGCCCCAGCATTTT. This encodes CASSFTGSGQPQHF. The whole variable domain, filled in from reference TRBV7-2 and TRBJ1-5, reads GAGVSQSPSNKVTEKGKDVELRCDPISGHTALYWYRQSLGQGLEFLIYFQGNSAPDKSGLPSDRFSAERTGGSVSTLTIQRTQQEDSAVYLCASSFTGSGQPQHFGDGTRLSIL.

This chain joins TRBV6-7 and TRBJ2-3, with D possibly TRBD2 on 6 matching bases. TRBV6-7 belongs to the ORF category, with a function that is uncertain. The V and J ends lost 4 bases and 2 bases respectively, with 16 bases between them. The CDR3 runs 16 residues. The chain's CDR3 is CASSCAGPSNTDTQYF. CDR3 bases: TGTGCCAGCAGTTGCGCGGGGCCATCGAACACAGATACGCAGTATTTT.